A selection of T cell receptor beta chains follows, all from one sample in a study of graft-versus-host responses after intestinal transplantation. The antigens of these receptors remain unknown. Produced via immunoSEQ multiplex PCR; TCRdb's table is partial and in-frame only. This repertoire shows about 150,000 clones, around 90% found once; its top ten account for roughly 0.19%. Specimen: unstimulated CD4+ T cells sorted from spleen or lymph node cells, collected before intestinal transplant. These receptors all stem from a human donor who received an intestinal transplant. Each CDR3 is given with its conserved first and last residue. D genes are given only for firm matches. Only some rows state a clone size, as once, few, many or a class for expanded clones.

>.|TRBJ1-1|.|TRBV7-3|13
TGTGCCAGCAGCTTAACCCCCGGCACTGAAGCTTTCTTT
CASSLTPGTEAFF
>once|TRBJ2-3|.|TRBV25-1|15
TGTGCCAGCAGTGAATATCGGGCAGGAGGATATACGCAGTATTTT
CASSEYRAGGYTQYF
>.|TRBJ2-7|TRBD1|TRBV6-5|15
TGTGCCAGCAGTTACCGCCGGGACAGGGGTTACGAGCAGTACTTC
CASSYRRDRGYEQYF
>once|TRBJ1-1|.|TRBV5-1|14
TGCGCCAGCAGCACGCGGACAGTGAACACTGAAGCTTTCTTT
CASSTRTVNTEAFF
>.|TRBJ2-1|.|TRBV5-8|13
TGTGCCAGCACGGGGAAATCCTACAATGAGCAGTTCTTC
CASTGKSYNEQFF
>.|TRBJ2-1|.|TRBV7-2|16
TGTGCCAGCAGCCCCGCAGCAGTTAAGGGATTCAATGAGCAGTTCTTC
CASSPAAVKGFNEQFF
>.|TRBJ2-1|TRBD1|TRBV6-5|14
TGTGCCAGCAGGGACAGGGACCGTTACAATGAGCAGTTCTTC
CASRDRDRYNEQFF
>.|TRBJ2-2|TRBD2|TRBV30|17
TGTGCCTGGATGAGGACTAGCGGGAGGATTCACACCGGGGAGCTGTTTTTT
CAWMRTSGRIHTGELFF
>.|TRBJ2-3|.|TRBV19|14
TGTGCCAGTAGTATATTGGGGCCCACAGATACGCAGTATTTT
CASSILGPTDTQYF
>.|TRBJ1-2|.|TRBV7-2|14
TGTGCCAGCAGCTTAGATCAGGGGCCCTATGGCTACACCTTC
CASSLDQGPYGYTF
>.|TRBJ1-1|TRBD1|TRBV7-2|14
TGTGCCAGCAGCTTAGAGGACAGGGGCACTGAAGCTTTCTTT
CASSLEDRGTEAFF
>once|TRBJ1-3|.|TRBV27|15
TGTGCCAGCAAAGGCCATTCAGGGATCGGAAACACCATATATTTT
CASKGHSGIGNTIYF
>.|TRBJ2-3|TRBD2|TRBV7-9|14
TGTGCCAGCAGCTGGGACTACCCTCCGGATACGCAGTATTTT
CASSWDYPPDTQYF
>.|TRBJ2-7|.|TRBV29-1|14
TGCAGCGTTGGATCAGGGGCTGCTTACTACGAGCAGTACTTC
CSVGSGAAYYEQYF
>.|TRBJ2-1|TRBD2|TRBV30|15
TGTGCCTGGAGTTTATCCAGCGGGGGGAGGAATGAGCAGTTCTTC
CAWSLSSGGRNEQFF
>once|TRBJ2-7|TRBD2|TRBV28|16
TGTGCCAGCAGAGTTTATGGGACTAGCGACTCCTACGAGCAGTACTTC
CASRVYGTSDSYEQYF
>.|TRBJ2-7|.|TRBV6-5|13
TGTGCCAGCAGACCCTCGGTGGAATGGGAGCAGTACTTC
CASRPSVEWEQYF
>.|TRBJ2-1|.|TRBV18|15
TGTGCCAGCTCACCACCTGGGACCGCTAGGAATGAGCAGTTCTTC
CASSPPGTARNEQFF
>.|TRBJ1-3|.|TRBV6-5|16
TGTGCCAGCAGTTACTCGGGGGGTTCGGGGGGAAACACCATATATTTT
CASSYSGGSGGNTIYF
>.|TRBJ2-7|TRBD2|TRBV7-9|15
TGTGCCAGCAGCCCCCTAGCGGGCCTCTCCTACGAGCAGTACTTC
CASSPLAGLSYEQYF
>.|TRBJ1-1|.|TRBV29-1|13
TGCAGCGTGATGGACAGTGGGCGCACTGAAGCTTTCTTT
CSVMDSGRTEAFF
>once|TRBJ2-7|.|TRBV2|16
TGTGCCAGCAGTGGAACAGGGATGGGTTCCTCCTACGAGCAGTACTTC
CASSGTGMGSSYEQYF
>once|TRBJ2-2|.|TRBV27|20
TGTGCCAGCAGGGTCCTCTCCCCCTACCCCAGGGGGGGAGGCACCGGGGAGCTGTTTTTT
CASRVLSPYPRGGGTGELFF
>.|TRBJ1-2|TRBD1|TRBV9|14
TGTGCCAGCAGCGCGACCGGGACAGGGGAGGGCTACACCTTC
CASSATGTGEGYTF